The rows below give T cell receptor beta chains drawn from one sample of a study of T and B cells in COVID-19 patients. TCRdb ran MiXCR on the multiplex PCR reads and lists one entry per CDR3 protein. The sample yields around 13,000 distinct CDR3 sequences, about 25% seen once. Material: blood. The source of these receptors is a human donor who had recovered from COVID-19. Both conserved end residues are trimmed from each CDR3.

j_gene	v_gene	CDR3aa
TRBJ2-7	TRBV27	ASSPHGQGYEQY
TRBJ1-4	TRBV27	ATGYGQANEKLF
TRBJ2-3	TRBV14	ASSQGLWRGTDTQY
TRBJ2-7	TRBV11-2	ASSLDREGNYEQY
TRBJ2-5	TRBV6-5	ASSYSNLIWTQY
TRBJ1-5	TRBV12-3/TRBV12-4	ASSLGTAYQPQH
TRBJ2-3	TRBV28	ASSGVVGLTDTQY
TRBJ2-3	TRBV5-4	ASSLRLAGGWTDTQY
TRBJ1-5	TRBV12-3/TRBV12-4	ASSLALGGTGQGQPQH
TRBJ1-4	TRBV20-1	SASGDREAEKKLF
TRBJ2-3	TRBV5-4	ASSLFHGGQTDTQY
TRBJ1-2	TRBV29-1	SVGGFPGYGYT
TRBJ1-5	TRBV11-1	ASSPKVGRGRQPQH
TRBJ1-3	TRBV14	ASRILGPSSGNTIY
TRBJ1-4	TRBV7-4	ASSRGTGEKLF
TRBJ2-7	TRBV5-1	ASSLGAPTGVEQY
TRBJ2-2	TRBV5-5	ASSPRTGVGTGELF
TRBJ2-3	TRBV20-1	SARTFSGGNTDTQY
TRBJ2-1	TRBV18	ASSLTSGHTYNEQF
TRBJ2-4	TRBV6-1	ASRAGRIVAKNIQY
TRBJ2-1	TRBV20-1	SARDAVGLAGGSYNEQF
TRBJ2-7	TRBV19	ASSIDRDRVYEQY
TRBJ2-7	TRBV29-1	SGVGGPSYEQY
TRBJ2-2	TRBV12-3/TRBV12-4	ASSLRGANTGELF
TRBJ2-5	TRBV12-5	ASGLNEGGQETQY
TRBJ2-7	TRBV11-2	ASSLQGPFGYEQY
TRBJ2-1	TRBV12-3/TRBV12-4	ASSLLSGSSYNEQF
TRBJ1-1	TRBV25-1	ASSPLLPRSEAF
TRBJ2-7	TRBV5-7	VSSFPGTYEQY
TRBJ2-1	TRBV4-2	ASSQETAGDYNEQF
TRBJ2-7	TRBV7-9	ASSLQSGGARSYEQY
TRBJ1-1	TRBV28	AGGPGGVTEAF
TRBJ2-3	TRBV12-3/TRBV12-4	ASGYDRGEIDTQY
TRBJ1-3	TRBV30	AWRAGDLNTIY
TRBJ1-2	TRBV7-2	ASSSQVGQGNGYT
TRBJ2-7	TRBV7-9	ASSRTSPYEQY
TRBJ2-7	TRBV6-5	ASSPGTGVYEQY
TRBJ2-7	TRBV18	ASSHTGTSGTYEQY
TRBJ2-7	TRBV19	ASSLGLAYYEQY
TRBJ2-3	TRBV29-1	SAGPRLAADTQY
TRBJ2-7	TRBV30	AWSVRGRRHEQY
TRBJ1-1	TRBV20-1	SARREGRPEAF
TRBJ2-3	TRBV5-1	ASTLEPHLGDTQY
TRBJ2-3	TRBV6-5	ASSSLILAGGRTDTQY
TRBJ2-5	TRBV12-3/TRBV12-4	ASSFLQRGQETQY
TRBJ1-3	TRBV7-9	ASSSFTGSGNTIY
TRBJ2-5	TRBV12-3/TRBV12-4	ASSLGGQIL
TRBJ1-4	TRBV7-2	ASSFRHLEKLF
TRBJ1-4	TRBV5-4	ASSLQDGDEKLF
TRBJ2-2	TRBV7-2	ASSSYTGTLITGELF
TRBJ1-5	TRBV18	ASSLDRTSNQPQH
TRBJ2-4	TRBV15	ATSRVGGGQGITLDIQY
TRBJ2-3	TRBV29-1	SVTGPSGTMQY
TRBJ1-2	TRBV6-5	ASSYLGAGYGYT
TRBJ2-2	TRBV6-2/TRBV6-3	ASSYHRSGELF